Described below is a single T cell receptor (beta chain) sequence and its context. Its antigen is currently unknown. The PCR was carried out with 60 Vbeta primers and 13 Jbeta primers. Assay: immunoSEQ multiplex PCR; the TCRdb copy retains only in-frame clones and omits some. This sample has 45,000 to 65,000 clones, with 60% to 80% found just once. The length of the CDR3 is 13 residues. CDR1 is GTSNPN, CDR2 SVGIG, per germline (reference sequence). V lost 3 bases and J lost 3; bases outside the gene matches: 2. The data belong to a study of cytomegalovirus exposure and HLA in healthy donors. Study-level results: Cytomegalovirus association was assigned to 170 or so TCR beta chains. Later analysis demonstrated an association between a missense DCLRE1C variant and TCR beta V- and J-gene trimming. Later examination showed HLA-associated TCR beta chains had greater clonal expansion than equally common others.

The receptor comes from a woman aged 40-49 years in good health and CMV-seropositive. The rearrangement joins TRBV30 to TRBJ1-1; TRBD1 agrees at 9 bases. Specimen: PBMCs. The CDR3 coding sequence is TGTGCCTGGAGCGGACAGGGGTACACTGAAGCTTTCTTT. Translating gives CAWSGQGYTEAFF.